The 25 T cell receptor beta chains presented below share a single source sample, sequenced in a study of cytomegalovirus exposure and HLA in healthy donors. Profiling relied on immunoSEQ multiplex PCR, and the TCRdb table lists in-frame clones only, not all of them. The table lists 140,000 to 150,000 clones, roughly 87% of them singletons. Sequenced material: PBMCs. These receptors came from a man younger than 30 in good health and CMV-seropositive.

About this clone itself: Other DNA variants within this sample encode the same CDR3. The gene calls are TRBV9 and TRBJ1-1, with unresolved D. Looked up from germline, CDR1 is SGDLS and CDR2 is YYNGEE. V dropped 0 bases and J dropped 4 bases, with 7 bases sitting between them. The CDR3 spans 13 residues. The CDR3 here is CASSVGGSTEAFF. The CDR3 coding sequence is TGTGCCAGCAGCGTAGGAGGGTCCACTGAAGCTTTCTTT.

The genes are TRBV6-1 and TRBJ2-5; D ambiguous. CDR1 MNHNS and CDR2 SASEGT come from the germline V gene. V was pared by 5 bases and J by 7 bases, with 11 bases between. CDR3 length: 12 residues. The CDR3 region has the DNA TGTGCCAGCAGTCCACCTCCGGGGACCCAGTACTTC. This gives the protein CASSPPPGTQYF.

This chain connects TRBV6-1 to TRBJ1-5; 11 bases map to TRBD1. J was trimmed by 3 bases and V by 4 bases; bases with no gene match: 8. CDR3 length equals 17 residues. From germline, CDR1 is MNHNS and CDR2 SASEGT. The DNA for the CDR3 is TGTGCCAGCAGTGCATGGACAGGGGGCGGGGTCAATCAGCCCCAGCATTTT. Translation gives CASSAWTGGGVNQPQHF.

This clone came up once. The chain combines TRBV4-1 with TRBJ1-5; 10 bases fit TRBD1. V shed 2 bases and J 2 bases; nucleotides not matched to a gene: 9. Germline values: CDR1 MGHRA, CDR2 YSYEKL. This CDR3 is built from 18 residues. The CDR3 DNA follows: TGCGCCAGCAGCCAATCCGACGCCGGGACAGGGGGCAATCAGCCCCAGCATTTT. Its translation: CASSQSDAGTGGNQPQHF.

The chain links TRBV5-5 to TRBJ1-5, with a tentative D call TRBD1 (6 bases). The CDR3 is 15 amino acids. V was cut by 5 bases and J by 1 base, with 13 bases left in between. Germline assignment: CDR1 SGHKS and CDR2 YYEKEE (reference sequence). CDR3 nucleotide sequence: TGTGCCAGCAGATTAACAGGGTCAAGCAATCAGCCCCAGCATTTT. It specifies CASRLTGSSNQPQHF.

This clone was counted once. V and J are TRBV6-5 and TRBJ1-2; a weak D match, TRBD1 (5 bases). The CDR3 has 14 residues. Trimming left V 5 bases short and J 8 bases short, with 18 bases between. Germline CDR1 and CDR2: MNHEY and SVGAGI. The DNA of the CDR3 is TGTGCCAGCAGTGAGGAGGGGAGGGGAGGGGGCTACACCTTC. This translates into CASSEEGRGGGYTF.

The chain joins TRBV6-5 to TRBJ1-5; a weak D match, TRBD1 (5 bases). Germline assignment: CDR1 MNHEY and CDR2 SVGAGI. The CDR3 is made up of 16 amino acids. The V gene lost 4 bases and the J gene lost 1 base, with 14 bases spanning the gap. CDR3 loop: CASSSLRRGSNQPQHF. CDR3 DNA: TGTGCCAGCAGTTCTTTACGGCGGGGGAGCAATCAGCCCCAGCATTTT.

The rearrangement links TRBV5-4 to TRBJ1-1; D remains ambiguous. The CDR3 is 15 amino acids. The germline V gene encodes CDR1 SGHNT and CDR2 YYREEE (reference sequence). Trimming took 5 bases from V and 1 from J, leaving 15 bases between them. CDR3: CASSGRETENTEAFF. CDR3 sequence (DNA): TGTGCCAGCAGTGGTCGGGAGACGGAGAACACTGAAGCTTTCTTT. Looking up the rest from reference TRBV5-4 and TRBJ1-1 gives the full variable domain: ETGVTQSPTHLIKTRGQQVTLRCSSQSGHNTVSWYQQALGQGPQFIFQYYREEENGRGNFPPRFSGLQFPNYSSELNVNALELDDSALYLCASSGRETENTEAFFGQGTRLTVV.

The genes are TRBV11-2 and TRBJ2-7; TRBD2 might be the D (5 bases). V lost 0 bases and J 6 bases, leaving 12 bases between the germline ends. CDR3 size: 14 residues. CDR1 is SGHAT and CDR2 is FQNNGV in the germline V gene. DNA of the CDR3: TGTGCCAGCAGCTTAGATCAGGAAGGGAGCGAGCAGTACTTC. Residues: CASSLDQEGSEQYF.

CDR3 DNA sequence: TGTGCCAGCAGCCCAAACCCCAAGTCGGGCAATGAGCAGTTCTTC. This codes for CASSPNPKSGNEQFF. The chain recombines TRBV9 with TRBJ2-1; D is unresolved. The germline V gene encodes CDR1 SGDLS and CDR2 YYNGEE. This CDR3 spans 15 amino acids. V shed 4 bases and J shed 6 bases, with 17 bases lying between them.

The rearrangement joins TRBV18 to TRBJ2-2; no clear D gene. CDR1 KGHSH and CDR2 LQKENI come from the germline V gene. CDR3 length equals 15 residues. V lost 4 bases to trimming and J lost 0 bases, with 9 bases between them. The CDR3 DNA sequence: TGTGCCAGCTCACAACAACCGACGAACACCGGGGAGCTGTTTTTT. Translated, it gives CASSQQPTNTGELFF.

This clone was observed a handful of times. V is TRBV5-1 and J is TRBJ2-2; 7 nucleotides match TRBD2. The CDR3 extends over 17 amino acids. Unmatched junction bases numbered 6, after V lost 0 bases and J lost 1 base. CDR1 SGHRS and CDR2 YFSETQ come from the germline V gene. CDR3 sequence: CASSLDPAGLNTGELFF. CDR3 nucleotide sequence: TGCGCCAGCAGCTTGGACCCAGCGGGGTTGAACACCGGGGAGCTGTTTTTT.

The CDR3 sequence: CASSLGRVAEAFF. The DNA for the CDR3 is TGTGCCAGCAGCTTGGGCCGAGTAGCTGAAGCTTTCTTT. The gene calls are TRBV13 and TRBJ1-1; no firm D call. CDR3 length: 13 residues. V lost 3 bases and J 6 bases, leaving 11 bases between the germline ends. Germline V lookup: CDR1 PRHDT, CDR2 FYEKMQ (reference sequence).

J is TRBJ2-4 and V is TRBV2, with 8 bases identical to TRBD1. Losses at the gene ends were 1 base for V and 0 bases for J; bases not matched to a gene: 8. Germline V gene lookup returns CDR1 SNHLY and CDR2 FYNNEI. This CDR3 contains 18 residues. The DNA for the CDR3 is TGTGCCAGCAGTGAAGGGACAGGGCTAAATCTAGCCAAAAACATTCAGTACTTC. This encodes CASSEGTGLNLAKNIQYF.

The chain uses TRBV7-2 and TRBJ2-3; D not certain. V was trimmed by 4 bases and J by 4 bases, leaving 15 bases between them. Germline V CDR1 and CDR2: SGHTA, FQGNSA. This CDR3 is 15 amino acids long. The CDR3 sequence: CASSSRSIRPDTQYF. CDR3 nucleotides: TGTGCCAGCAGCTCCCGGAGCATAAGGCCAGATACGCAGTATTTT.

The chain has TRBV28 and TRBJ1-1; tentative D call: TRBD1 (5 bases). Trimming stripped 5 bases from V and 4 bases from J, with 14 bases between. The germline V gene has CDR1 MDHEN and CDR2 SYDVKM. The length of the CDR3 is 14 residues. CDR3: CASSLSRGITEAFF. CDR3 nucleotide sequence: TGTGCCAGCAGTCTAAGTAGGGGTATCACTGAAGCTTTCTTT.

This chain joins TRBV5-6 and TRBJ2-3; the match to TRBD1 covers 7 bases. This CDR3 region has 18 residues. With V trimmed by 4 bases and J by 0 bases, 14 bases remained unmatched. CDR1 is SGHDT, CDR2 YYEEEE, per germline. The CDR3 reads CASSPTGAGPTSTDTQYF. DNA of the CDR3: TGTGCCAGCAGCCCTACAGGGGCAGGACCTACTAGCACAGATACGCAGTATTTT.

The chain uses TRBV29-1 and TRBJ1-2; D is possibly TRBD1 (5 bases). The CDR3 consists of 12 residues. Per the germline V gene, CDR1 is SQVTM and CDR2 is ANQGSEA. CDR3 residues: CITGGTGVGYTF. The CDR3 DNA follows: TGCATCACGGGCGGGACCGGAGTGGGCTACACCTTC.

The chain is built from TRBV5-6 and TRBJ1-1, with unresolved D. The V end lost 2 bases, the J end lost 1 base, and 9 bases lay between the germline ends. This CDR3 is built from 14 residues. The germline gives CDR1 SGHDT, CDR2 YYEEEE. CDR3: CASSFPTANTEAFF. CDR3 DNA: TGTGCCAGCAGCTTTCCCACAGCGAACACTGAAGCTTTCTTT.

This sequence joins TRBV7-3 and TRBJ2-5; 7 bases agree with TRBD2. J was trimmed by 5 bases and V by 5 bases; bases with no gene match: 11. The CDR3 is made up of 15 amino acids. CDR1 is SGHTA, CDR2 FQGTGA, per germline. The CDR3 region has the DNA TGTGCCAGCAGCCTAAACCCGGGGGGTTTTGAGACCCAGTACTTC. Its translation: CASSLNPGGFETQYF.

This rearrangement joins TRBV28 to TRBJ1-2; D is possibly TRBD1 (6 bases). Trimming left V 8 bases short and J 4 bases short, with 17 bases between. The germline V gene encodes CDR1 MDHEN and CDR2 SYDVKM. The CDR3 contains 14 residues. In nucleotides, the CDR3 is TGTGCCAGCGGCTCCTCTTGGACAGCCTATGGCTACACCTTC. Protein: CASGSSWTAYGYTF.

This clone was counted a single time. This chain uses TRBV27 with TRBJ1-1; D may be TRBD1 (5 bases). Per the germline V gene, CDR1 is MNHEY and CDR2 is SMNVEV (reference sequence). CDR3 length: 15 amino acids. Trimming cost V 6 bases and J 0 bases, with 14 bases left between them. The CDR3 region has the DNA TGTGCCAGCAGCCCAGTAGCGGGGGTGAACACTGAAGCTTTCTTT. Protein product: CASSPVAGVNTEAFF.

The CDR3 here is CASSYGQGDNQPQHF. In nucleotides, the CDR3 is TGTGCCAGCAGTTACGGACAGGGCGATAATCAGCCCCAGCATTTT. The chain joins TRBV6-6 to TRBJ1-5, with 8 bases lining up with TRBD1. This CDR3 has 15 residues. Trimming removed 2 bases from V and 4 bases from J; junction bases left unmatched: 4. The germline V gene encodes CDR1 MNHNY and CDR2 SVGAGI (reference sequence).

The V and J genes are TRBV5-1 and TRBJ2-7; 8 nucleotides line up with TRBD2. The CDR3 extends over 15 amino acids. Germline V lookup: CDR1 SGHRS, CDR2 YFSETQ. With 4 bases clipped from V and 4 bases from J, the junction kept 10 bases outside the gene matches. The CDR3 loop reads CASSNLLAEGYEQYF. DNA of the CDR3: TGCGCCAGCAGCAACCTACTAGCGGAGGGATACGAGCAGTACTTC.

This clone has a single count. The V call is TRBV6-1, the J call TRBJ2-5; 9 nucleotides line up with TRBD1. V was clipped by 5 bases and J by 3 bases; unmatched bases: 7. The CDR3 has 15 residues. The germline V gene encodes CDR1 MNHNS and CDR2 SASEGT. Here the CDR3 DNA reads TGTGCCAGCAGTTCCCGACAGGGGGGGGAAGAGACCCAGTACTTC. Protein sequence: CASSSRQGGEETQYF.